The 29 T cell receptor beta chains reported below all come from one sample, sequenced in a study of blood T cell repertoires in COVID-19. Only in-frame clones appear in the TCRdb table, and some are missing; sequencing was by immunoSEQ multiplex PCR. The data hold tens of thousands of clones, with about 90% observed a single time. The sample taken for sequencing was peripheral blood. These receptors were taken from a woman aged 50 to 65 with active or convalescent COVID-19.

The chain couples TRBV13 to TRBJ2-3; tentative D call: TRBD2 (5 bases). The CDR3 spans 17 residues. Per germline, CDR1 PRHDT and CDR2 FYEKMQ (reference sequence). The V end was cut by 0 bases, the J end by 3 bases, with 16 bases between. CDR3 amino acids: CASSLGFITRETDTQYF. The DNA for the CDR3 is TGTGCCAGCAGCTTAGGGTTTATAACTAGGGAGACAGATACGCAGTATTTT.

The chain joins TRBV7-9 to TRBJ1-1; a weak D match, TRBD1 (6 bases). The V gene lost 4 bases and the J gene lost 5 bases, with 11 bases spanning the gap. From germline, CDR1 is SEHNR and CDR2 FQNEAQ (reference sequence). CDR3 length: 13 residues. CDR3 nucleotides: TGTGCCAGCAGCTCACAGGGTCGGACTGAAGCTTTCTTT. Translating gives CASSSQGRTEAFF.

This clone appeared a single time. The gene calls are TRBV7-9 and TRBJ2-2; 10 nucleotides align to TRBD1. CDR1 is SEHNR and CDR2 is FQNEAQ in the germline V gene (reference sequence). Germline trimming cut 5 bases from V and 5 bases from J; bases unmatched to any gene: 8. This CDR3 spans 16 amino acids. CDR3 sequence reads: CASSRSTGGRTGELFF. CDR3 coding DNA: TGTGCCAGCAGCCGTTCGACAGGGGGCAGAACCGGGGAGCTGTTTTTT.

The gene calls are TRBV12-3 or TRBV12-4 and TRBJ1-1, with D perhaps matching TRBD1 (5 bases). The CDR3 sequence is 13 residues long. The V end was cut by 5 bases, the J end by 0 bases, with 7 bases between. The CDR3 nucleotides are TGTGCCAGCAGTAGACAGATGAACACTGAAGCTTTCTTT. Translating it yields CASSRQMNTEAFF.

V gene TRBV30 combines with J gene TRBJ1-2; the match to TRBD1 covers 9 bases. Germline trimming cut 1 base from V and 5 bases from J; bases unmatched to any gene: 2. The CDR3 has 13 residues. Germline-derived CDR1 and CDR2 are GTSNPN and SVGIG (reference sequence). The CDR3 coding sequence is TGTGCCTGGAGTGACGGGACAGGGTATGGCTACACCTTC. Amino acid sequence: CAWSDGTGYGYTF.

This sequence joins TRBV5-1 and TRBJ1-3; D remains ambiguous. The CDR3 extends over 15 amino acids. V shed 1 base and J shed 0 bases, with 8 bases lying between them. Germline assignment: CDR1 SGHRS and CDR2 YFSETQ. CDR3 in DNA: TGCGCCAGCAGCTTGTCAGTGATCTCTGGAAACACCATATATTTT. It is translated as CASSLSVISGNTIYF.

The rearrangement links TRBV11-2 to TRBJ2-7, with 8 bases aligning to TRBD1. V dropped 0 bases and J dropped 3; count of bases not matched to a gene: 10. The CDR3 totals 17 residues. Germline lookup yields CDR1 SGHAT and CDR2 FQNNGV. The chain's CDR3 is CASSLETLGTGFYEQYF. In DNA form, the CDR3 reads TGTGCCAGCAGCTTAGAAACTCTTGGGACAGGTTTCTACGAGCAGTACTTC. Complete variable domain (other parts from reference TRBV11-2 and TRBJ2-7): EAGVAQSPRYKIIEKRQSVAFWCNPISGHATLYWYQQILGQGPKLLIQFQNNGVVDDSQLPKDRFSAERLKGVDSTLKIQPAKLEDSAVYLCASSLETLGTGFYEQYFGPGTRLTVT.

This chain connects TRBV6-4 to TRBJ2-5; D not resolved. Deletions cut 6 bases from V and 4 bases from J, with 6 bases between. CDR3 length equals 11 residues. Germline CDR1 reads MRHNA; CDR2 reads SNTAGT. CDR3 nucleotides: TGTGCCAGCAGCCCGAGAGAGACCCAGTACTTC. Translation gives CASSPRETQYF.

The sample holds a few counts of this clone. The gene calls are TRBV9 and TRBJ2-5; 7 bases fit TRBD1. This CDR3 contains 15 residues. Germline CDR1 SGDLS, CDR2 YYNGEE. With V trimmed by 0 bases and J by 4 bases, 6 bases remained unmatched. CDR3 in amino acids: CASSVGGGEGETQYF. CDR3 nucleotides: TGTGCCAGCAGCGTAGGAGGGGGCGAGGGAGAGACCCAGTACTTC.

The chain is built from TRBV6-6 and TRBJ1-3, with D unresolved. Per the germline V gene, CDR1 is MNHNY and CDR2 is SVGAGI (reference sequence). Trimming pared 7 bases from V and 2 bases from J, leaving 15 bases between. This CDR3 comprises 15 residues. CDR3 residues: CASINGATPGNTIYF. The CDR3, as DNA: TGTGCCAGCATCAACGGAGCCACCCCTGGAAACACCATATATTTT.

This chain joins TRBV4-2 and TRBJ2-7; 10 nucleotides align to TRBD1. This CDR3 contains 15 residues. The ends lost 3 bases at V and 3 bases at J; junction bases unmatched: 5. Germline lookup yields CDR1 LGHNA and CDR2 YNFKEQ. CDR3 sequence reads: CASSQETGGFYEQYF. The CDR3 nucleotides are TGTGCCAGCAGCCAGGAGACAGGGGGCTTCTACGAGCAGTACTTC.

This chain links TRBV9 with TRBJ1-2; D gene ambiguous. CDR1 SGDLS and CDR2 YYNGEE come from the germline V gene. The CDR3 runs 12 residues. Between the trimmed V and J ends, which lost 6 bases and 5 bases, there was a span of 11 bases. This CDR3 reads CASKNGEYGYTF. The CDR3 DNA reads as TGTGCCAGCAAGAACGGGGAATATGGCTACACCTTC.

DNA for the CDR3: TGTGCCAGCAGTTATGACAGGGTCGTCACTGAAGCTTTCTTT. Translating it yields CASSYDRVVTEAFF. The J gene is TRBJ1-1, the V gene TRBV6-5, with 7 bases matching TRBD1. The V and J ends lost 3 bases and 4 bases, in that order; junction bases with no gene match: 5. CDR3 length: 14 amino acids. Germline V CDR1 and CDR2: MNHEY, SVGAGI.

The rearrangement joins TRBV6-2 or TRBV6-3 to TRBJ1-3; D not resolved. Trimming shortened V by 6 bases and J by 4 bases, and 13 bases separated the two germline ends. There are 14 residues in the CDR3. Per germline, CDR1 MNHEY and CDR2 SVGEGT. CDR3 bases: TGTGCCAGCAGACCTACGGGGAACGGAAACACCATATATTTT. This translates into CASRPTGNGNTIYF.

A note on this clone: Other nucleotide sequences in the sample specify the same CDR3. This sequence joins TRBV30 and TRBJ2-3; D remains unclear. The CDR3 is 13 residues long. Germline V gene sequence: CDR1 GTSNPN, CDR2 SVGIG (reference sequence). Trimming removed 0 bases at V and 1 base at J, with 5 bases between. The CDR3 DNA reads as TGTGCCTGGAGTGTAACAGGCACAGATACGCAGTATTTT. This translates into CAWSVTGTDTQYF.

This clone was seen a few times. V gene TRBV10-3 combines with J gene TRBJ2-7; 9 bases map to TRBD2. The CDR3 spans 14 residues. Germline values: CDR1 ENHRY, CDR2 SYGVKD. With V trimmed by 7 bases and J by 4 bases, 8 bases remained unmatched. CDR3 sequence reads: CAITRAGGPYEQYF. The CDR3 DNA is TGTGCCATCACGCGTGCGGGAGGGCCTTACGAGCAGTACTTC.

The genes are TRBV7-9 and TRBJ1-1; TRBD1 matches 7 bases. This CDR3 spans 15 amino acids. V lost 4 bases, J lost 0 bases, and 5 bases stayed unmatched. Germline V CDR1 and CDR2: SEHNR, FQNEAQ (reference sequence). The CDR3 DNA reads TGTGCCAGCAGCTCATCGACAGGGCTGAACACTGAAGCTTTCTTT. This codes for CASSSSTGLNTEAFF.

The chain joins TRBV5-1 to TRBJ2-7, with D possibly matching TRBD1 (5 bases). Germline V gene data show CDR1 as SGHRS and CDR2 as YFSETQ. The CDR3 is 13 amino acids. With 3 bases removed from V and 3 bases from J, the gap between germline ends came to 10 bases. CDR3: CASSSLQGYEQYF. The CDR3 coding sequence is TGCGCCAGCAGCTCCCTTCAGGGCTACGAGCAGTACTTC. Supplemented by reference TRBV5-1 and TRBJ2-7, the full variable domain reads KAGVTQTPRYLIKTRGQQVTLSCSPISGHRSVSWYQQTPGQGLQFLFEYFSETQRNKGNFPGRFSGRQFSNSRSEMNVSTLELGDSALYLCASSSLQGYEQYFGPGTRLTVT.

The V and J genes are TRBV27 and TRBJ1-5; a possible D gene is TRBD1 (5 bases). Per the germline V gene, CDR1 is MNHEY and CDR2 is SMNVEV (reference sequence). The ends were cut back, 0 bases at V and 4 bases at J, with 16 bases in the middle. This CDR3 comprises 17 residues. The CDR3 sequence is CASSLSLGTGGNQPQHF. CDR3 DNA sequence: TGTGCCAGCAGTTTATCTCTTGGGACGGGAGGGAATCAGCCCCAGCATTTT.

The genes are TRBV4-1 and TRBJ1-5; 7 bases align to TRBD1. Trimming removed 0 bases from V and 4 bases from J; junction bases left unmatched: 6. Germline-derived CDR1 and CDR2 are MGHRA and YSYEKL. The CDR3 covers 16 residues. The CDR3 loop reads CASSQDLDRINQPQHF. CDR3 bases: TGCGCCAGCAGCCAAGATCTGGACAGGATAAATCAGCCCCAGCATTTT.

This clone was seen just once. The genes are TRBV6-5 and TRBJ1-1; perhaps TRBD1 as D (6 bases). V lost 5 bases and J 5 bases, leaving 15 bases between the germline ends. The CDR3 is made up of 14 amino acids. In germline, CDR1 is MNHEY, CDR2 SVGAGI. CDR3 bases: TGTGCCAGCAGTAATAACAGGGTGAGGACTGAAGCTTTCTTT. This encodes CASSNNRVRTEAFF.

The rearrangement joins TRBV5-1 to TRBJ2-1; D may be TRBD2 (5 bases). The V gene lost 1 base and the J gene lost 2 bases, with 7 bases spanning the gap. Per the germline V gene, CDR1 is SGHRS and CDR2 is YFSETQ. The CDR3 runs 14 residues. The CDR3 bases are TGCGCCAGCAGCTTGCTGACTACCTACAATGAGCAGTTCTTC. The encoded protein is CASSLLTTYNEQFF.

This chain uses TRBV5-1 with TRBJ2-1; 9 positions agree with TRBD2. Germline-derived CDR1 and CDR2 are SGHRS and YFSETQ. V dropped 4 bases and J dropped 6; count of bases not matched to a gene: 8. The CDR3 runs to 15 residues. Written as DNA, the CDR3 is TGCGCCAGCAGCAGAGCGGGGGGAGGGGGCAATGAGCAGTTCTTC. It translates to CASSRAGGGGNEQFF. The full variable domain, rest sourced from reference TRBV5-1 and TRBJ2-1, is KAGVTQTPRYLIKTRGQQVTLSCSPISGHRSVSWYQQTPGQGLQFLFEYFSETQRNKGNFPGRFSGRQFSNSRSEMNVSTLELGDSALYLCASSRAGGGGNEQFFGPGTRLTVL.

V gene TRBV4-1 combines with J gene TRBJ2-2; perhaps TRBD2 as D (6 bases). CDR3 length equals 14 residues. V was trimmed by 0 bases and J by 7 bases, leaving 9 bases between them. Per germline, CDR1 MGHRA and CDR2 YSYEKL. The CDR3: CASSQDLASGELFF. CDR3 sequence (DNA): TGCGCCAGCAGCCAAGACCTAGCGAGCGGGGAGCTGTTTTTT.

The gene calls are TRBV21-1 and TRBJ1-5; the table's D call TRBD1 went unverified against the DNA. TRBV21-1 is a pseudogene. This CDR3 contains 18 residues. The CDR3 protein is CASSPRQGRSNCNQPQHF. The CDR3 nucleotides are TGTGCCAGCAGCCCAAGACAGGGTAGGAGCAATTGCAATCAGCCCCAGCATTTT.

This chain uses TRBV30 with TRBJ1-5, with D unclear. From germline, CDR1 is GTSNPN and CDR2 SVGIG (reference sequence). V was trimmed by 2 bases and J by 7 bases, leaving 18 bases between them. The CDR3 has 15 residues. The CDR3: CAWSLAGSLLQPQHF. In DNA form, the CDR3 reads TGTGCCTGGAGTCTGGCGGGCAGTTTGCTCCAGCCCCAGCATTTT.

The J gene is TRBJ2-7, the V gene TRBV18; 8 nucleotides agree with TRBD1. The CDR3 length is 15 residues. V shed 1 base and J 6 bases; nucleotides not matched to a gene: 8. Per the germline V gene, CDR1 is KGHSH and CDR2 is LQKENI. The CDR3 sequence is CASSPLGQGLLEQYF. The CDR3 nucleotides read TGTGCCAGCTCACCACTCGGACAGGGCCTTCTCGAGCAGTACTTC.

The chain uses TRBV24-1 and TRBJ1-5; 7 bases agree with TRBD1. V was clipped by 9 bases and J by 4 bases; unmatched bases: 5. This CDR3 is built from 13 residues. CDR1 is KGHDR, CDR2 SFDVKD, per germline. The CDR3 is CATQRQGNQPQHF. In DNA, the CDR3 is TGTGCCACCCAAAGACAGGGAAATCAGCCCCAGCATTTT.

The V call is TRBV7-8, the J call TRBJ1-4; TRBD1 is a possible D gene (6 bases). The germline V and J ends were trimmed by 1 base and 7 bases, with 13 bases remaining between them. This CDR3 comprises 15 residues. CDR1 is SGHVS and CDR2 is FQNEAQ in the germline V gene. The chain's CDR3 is CASSLGWQGSEKLFF. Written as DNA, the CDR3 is TGTGCCAGCAGCTTAGGTTGGCAGGGGAGTGAAAAACTGTTTTTT.